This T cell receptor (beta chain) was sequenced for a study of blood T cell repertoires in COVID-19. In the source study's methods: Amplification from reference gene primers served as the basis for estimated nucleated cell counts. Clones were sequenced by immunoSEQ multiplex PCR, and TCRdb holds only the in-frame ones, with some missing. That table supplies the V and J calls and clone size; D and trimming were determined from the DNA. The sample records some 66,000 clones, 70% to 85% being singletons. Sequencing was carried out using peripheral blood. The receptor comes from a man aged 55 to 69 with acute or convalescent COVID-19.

In nucleotides, the CDR3 is TGTGCCAGCAGCCCCGAAGGCAGGGTCAATCAGCCCCAGCATTTT. Its protein is CASSPEGRVNQPQHF. The genes are TRBV6-5 and TRBJ1-5, with D perhaps matching TRBD1 (5 bases). The CDR3 is 15 amino acids. CDR1 MNHEY and CDR2 SVGAGI come from the germline V gene. The V end was cut by 6 bases, the J end by 3 bases, with 15 bases between.